One sample yielded the 27 T cell receptor beta chains listed below, sequenced in a study of shared clonotypes between healthy human individuals. Repertoires were generated with immunoSEQ multiplex PCR, while TCRdb's copy carries only in-frame clones and drops some. The data hold approximately 1.4 million clones, with 95% to 99% observed a single time. The sequencing input was naive CD4+ T cells sorted from blood. Subset here: CD45RA+ positively selected. Every receptor here comes from a man aged 25-40 years in good health.

This clone occurred once. The DNA of the CDR3 is TGCGCCAGCAGCCAAGATAGGACAGGGTTCGGAAAACTGTTTTTT. This encodes CASSQDRTGFGKLFF. This sequence joins TRBV4-1 and TRBJ1-4; the match to TRBD1 covers 8 bases. Losses at the gene ends were 0 bases for V and 10 bases for J; bases not matched to a gene: 7. The CDR3 length is 15 residues. The V gene's germline CDR1 is MGHRA and CDR2 YSYEKL.

The chain couples TRBV11-2 to TRBJ2-7, with D possibly TRBD2 on 6 matching bases. The CDR3 totals 16 residues. The germline gives CDR1 SGHAT, CDR2 FQNNGV. V was trimmed by 1 base and J by 5 bases, leaving 18 bases between them. The chain's CDR3 is CASSLAGWRVGHEQYF. The DNA for the CDR3 is TGTGCCAGCAGCTTAGCGGGTTGGAGGGTCGGCCACGAGCAGTACTTC. Drawing the rest from reference TRBV11-2 and TRBJ2-7, the complete variable domain is EAGVAQSPRYKIIEKRQSVAFWCNPISGHATLYWYQQILGQGPKLLIQFQNNGVVDDSQLPKDRFSAERLKGVDSTLKIQPAKLEDSAVYLCASSLAGWRVGHEQYFGPGTRLTVT.

This clone was detected only once. This sequence joins TRBV5-1 and TRBJ2-5; perhaps TRBD2 as D (6 bases). V dropped 2 bases and J dropped 1 base, with 12 bases sitting between them. Germline CDR1 and CDR2: SGHRS and YFSETQ. CDR3 length: 15 residues. CDR3 sequence (DNA): TGCGCCAGCAGCTTCGGGAGCAGCGGCCAAGAGACCCAGTACTTC. Translating it yields CASSFGSSGQETQYF.

The gene calls are TRBV5-6 and TRBJ2-7, with 7 bases fitting TRBD2. The CDR3 loop spans 15 amino acids. J was trimmed by 5 bases and V by 4 bases; bases with no gene match: 12. Germline loops: CDR1 SGHDT, CDR2 YYEEEE. The CDR3 loop is CASSMEAGAGNEQYF. The CDR3 DNA reads TGTGCCAGCAGCATGGAGGCGGGAGCGGGCAACGAGCAGTACTTC.

The rearrangement joins TRBV6-1 to TRBJ1-2, with unresolved D. The CDR3 sequence is 16 residues long. The V end lost 4 bases, the J end lost 0 bases, and 15 bases lay between the germline ends. Germline CDR1 reads MNHNS; CDR2 reads SASEGT. The CDR3 bases are TGTGCCAGCAGTGCAAGGGCAGGATCCGCTAACTATGGCTACACCTTC. This codes for CASSARAGSANYGYTF.

The V and J genes are TRBV5-1 and TRBJ2-3; D is undetermined. The V end lost 3 bases, the J end lost 2 bases, and 19 bases lay between the germline ends. This CDR3 contains 17 residues. Germline-derived CDR1 and CDR2 are SGHRS and YFSETQ. Written as DNA, the CDR3 is TGCGCCAGCAGCTCGCCGGCCCGAGGTAAAAACACAGATACGCAGTATTTT. It translates to CASSSPARGKNTDTQYF.

The chain couples TRBV29-1 to TRBJ1-1; 12 nucleotides agree with TRBD1. This CDR3 is built from 15 residues. V gave up 6 bases and J gave up 3 bases; unmatched junction bases: 8. Germline lookup yields CDR1 SQVTM and CDR2 ANQGSEA. The CDR3 bases are TGCAGCGTCCAGGGGGGACAGGGGGCATACACTGAAGCTTTCTTT. Its translation: CSVQGGQGAYTEAFF.

The J gene is TRBJ2-7, the V gene TRBV7-8, with TRBD2 matching 9 bases. Germline trimming cut 1 base from V and 5 bases from J; bases unmatched to any gene: 18. There are 19 residues in the CDR3. The germline V gene has CDR1 SGHVS and CDR2 FQNEAQ. The DNA of the CDR3 is TGTGCCAGCAGCTTAGTTATTCTATTAGTTAGCGGGAGCCTCCACGAGCAGTACTTC. This codes for CASSLVILLVSGSLHEQYF.

This chain uses TRBV28 with TRBJ2-4; 12 positions agree with TRBD1. The germline gives CDR1 MDHEN, CDR2 SYDVKM. V lost 7 bases to trimming and J lost 0 bases; unmatched junction nucleotides: 10. The CDR3 is made up of 18 amino acids. The CDR3 DNA follows: TGTGCCAGCACCCCAGGGGACAGGGGGCCTCTAGCCAAAAACATTCAGTACTTC. As protein: CASTPGDRGPLAKNIQYF. Filled out from reference TRBV28 and TRBJ2-4, the complete variable domain reads DVKVTQSSRYLVKRTGEKVFLECVQDMDHENMFWYRQDPGLGLRLIYFSYDVKMKEKGDIPEGYSVSREKKERFSLILESASTNQTSMYLCASTPGDRGPLAKNIQYFGAGTRLSVL.

This rearrangement joins TRBV7-8 to TRBJ2-2; TRBD1 might be the D (5 bases). The CDR3 contains 13 residues. The V gene's germline CDR1 is SGHVS and CDR2 FQNEAQ. V lost 0 bases and J 7 bases, leaving 6 bases between the germline ends. Here the CDR3 DNA reads TGTGCCAGCAGCTTAGCGACAGTCGGGGAGCTGTTTTTT. Translating gives CASSLATVGELFF.

As concerns this clone: Other DNA sequences from this sample encode an identical CDR3 as well. The V gene is TRBV18, the J gene TRBJ2-1, with TRBD2 matching over 7 bases. Unmatched junction bases numbered 5, after V lost 3 bases and J lost 0 bases. Germline-derived CDR1 and CDR2 are KGHSH and LQKENI. The CDR3 sequence is 16 residues long. The CDR3 bases are TGTGCCAGCTCACCGCCTAGCGGAAGCTCCTACAATGAGCAGTTCTTC. It specifies CASSPPSGSSYNEQFF.

The rearrangement links TRBV7-3 to TRBJ2-3; D not certain. Trimming left V 2 bases short and J 0 bases short, with 9 bases between. Germline V gene sequence: CDR1 SGHTA, CDR2 FQGTGA. The CDR3 sequence is 15 residues long. The CDR3 loop is CASSLANGSTDTQYF. CDR3 DNA sequence: TGTGCCAGCAGCTTAGCTAACGGGAGCACAGATACGCAGTATTTT.

The chain is built from TRBV27 and TRBJ1-1; D gene ambiguous. CDR3 size: 14 residues. The V end was cut by 2 bases, the J end by 3 bases, with 10 bases between. In germline, CDR1 is MNHEY, CDR2 SMNVEV (reference sequence). The CDR3 coding sequence is TGTGCCAGCAGTTTAAACGGGTTCGACACTGAAGCTTTCTTT. Amino acid sequence: CASSLNGFDTEAFF.

The chain carries TRBV5-1 and TRBJ2-7; the match to TRBD2 covers 8 bases. CDR1 is SGHRS and CDR2 is YFSETQ in the germline V gene. This CDR3 spans 13 amino acids. The J segment lost 6 bases and the V segment lost 4 bases, leaving 6 bases of the junction unmatched. CDR3 sequence (DNA): TGCGCCAGCAGCCAAATAAGCGGGAGCGAGCAGTACTTC. Its protein is CASSQISGSEQYF.

The chain uses TRBV30 and TRBJ2-1; D unresolved. The CDR3 runs 12 residues. The germline V and J ends were trimmed by 0 bases and 9 bases, with 9 bases remaining between them. Germline CDR1 reads GTSNPN; CDR2 reads SVGIG (reference sequence). The DNA of the CDR3 is TGTGCCTGGAGTGTACCGGCGACTGAGCAGTTCTTC. It translates to CAWSVPATEQFF.

The chain recombines TRBV7-3 with TRBJ2-2; 10 nucleotides match TRBD2. The CDR3 runs to 16 residues. Germline V gene data show CDR1 as SGHTA and CDR2 as FQGTGA. Losses at the gene ends were 5 bases for V and 6 bases for J; bases not matched to a gene: 9. DNA of the CDR3: TGTGCCAGCAGCCTCATAGCGGGAGGAGGGGCCGGGGAGCTGTTTTTT. This translates into CASSLIAGGGAGELFF.

The chain uses TRBV5-1 and TRBJ2-5, with D uncertain. Germline V CDR1 and CDR2: SGHRS, YFSETQ. Trimming stripped 4 bases from V and 0 bases from J, with 13 bases between. The CDR3 is 15 residues long. The CDR3 sequence is CASSTDGQYQETQYF. In DNA, the CDR3 is TGCGCCAGCAGCACCGACGGTCAGTACCAAGAGACCCAGTACTTC.

Points on this clone: This same CDR3 is encoded by further DNA sequences in the sample. The chain recombines TRBV9 with TRBJ1-1; D not resolved. The CDR3 is 13 amino acids. With 1 base removed from V and 1 base from J, the gap between germline ends came to 5 bases. The V gene's germline CDR1 is SGDLS and CDR2 YYNGEE. For the CDR3, the DNA is TGTGCCAGCAGCGTACTAACGAACACTGAAGCTTTCTTT. Translation gives CASSVLTNTEAFF. Based on the CDR3 plus reference TRBV9 and TRBJ1-1, the full variable domain is DSGVTQTPKHLITATGQRVTLRCSPRSGDLSVYWYQQSLDQGLQFLIQYYNGEERAKGNILERFSAQQFPDLHSELNLSSLELGDSALYFCASSVLTNTEAFFGQGTRLTVV.

The V and J genes are TRBV25-1 and TRBJ2-7; the match to TRBD1 covers 7 bases. CDR3 length: 13 residues. Trimming cost V 4 bases and J 0 bases; bases outside gene matches: 0. Looked up from germline, CDR1 is MGHDK and CDR2 is SYGVNS. The CDR3 spells CASSGQGSYEQYF. As DNA, the CDR3 is TGTGCCAGCAGTGGACAGGGCTCCTACGAGCAGTACTTC.

The CDR3 DNA sequence: TGTGCCAGCAGCTCACACAGGGCCGGTATCTACGAGCAGTACTTC. Translated, it gives CASSSHRAGIYEQYF. The chain uses TRBV5-8 and TRBJ2-7; possible D gene TRBD1, 6 bases. The length of the CDR3 is 15 residues. From germline, CDR1 is SGHTS and CDR2 YDEGEE. Trimming shortened V by 3 bases and J by 3 bases, and 16 bases separated the two germline ends.

V usage is TRBV30 and J usage is TRBJ2-3; D is possibly TRBD1 (5 bases). Per germline, CDR1 GTSNPN and CDR2 SVGIG (reference sequence). The CDR3 extends over 15 amino acids. Trimming stripped 0 bases from V and 0 bases from J, with 10 bases between. The CDR3, as DNA: TGTGCCTGGAGTGTAAGGGGTGCGAGCACAGATACGCAGTATTTT. This translates into CAWSVRGASTDTQYF.

CDR3 bases: TGTGCCAGCAGTGAACCGAGCGGCCCCCTGGGTGTGGAGACCCAGTACTTC. This codes for CASSEPSGPLGVETQYF. The J gene is TRBJ2-5, the V gene TRBV6-1, with TRBD2 as a possible D gene (5 bases). V was cut by 2 bases and J by 5 bases, with 21 bases left in between. Germline V gene sequence: CDR1 MNHNS, CDR2 SASEGT. This CDR3 has 17 residues.

DNA for the CDR3: TGTGCCAGCACCCATAGGTCGCCAGGGGAGCAGTTCTTC. It is translated as CASTHRSPGEQFF. The chain carries TRBV6-1 and TRBJ2-1; perhaps TRBD1 as D (5 bases). CDR1 MNHNS and CDR2 SASEGT come from the germline V gene. Trimming left V 7 bases short and J 10 bases short, with 17 bases between. The CDR3 has 13 residues.

This chain links TRBV5-4 with TRBJ2-2, with D unclear. CDR3 length: 14 residues. The germline V gene encodes CDR1 SGHNT and CDR2 YYREEE (reference sequence). Trimming cost V 3 bases and J 3 bases, with 9 bases left between them. CDR3 coding DNA: TGTGCCAGCAGCTCTCAAGGGCACACCGGGGAGCTGTTTTTT. Translated: CASSSQGHTGELFF.

The chain has TRBV5-1 and TRBJ2-7; D may be TRBD2 (6 bases). The CDR3 loop spans 15 amino acids. The V gene lost 2 bases and the J gene lost 5 bases, with 17 bases spanning the gap. The germline V gene encodes CDR1 SGHRS and CDR2 YFSETQ. CDR3 DNA: TGCGCCAGCAGCTTTGGGGGAGGAGATAAAAACGAGCAGTACTTC. The encoded protein is CASSFGGGDKNEQYF.

This chain joins TRBV15 and TRBJ2-5; no firm D call. V was shortened by 1 base and J by 2 bases, with 8 bases between the two germline ends. The CDR3 totals 14 residues. Germline V gives CDR1 LNHNV, CDR2 YYDKDF (reference sequence). CDR3: CATSRVHFQETQYF. CDR3 in DNA: TGTGCCACCAGCAGAGTTCACTTTCAAGAGACCCAGTACTTC.

V is TRBV29-1 and J is TRBJ2-4; either TRBD1 or TRBD2 may supply D (5 bases each). The CDR3 covers 14 residues. V was cut by 5 bases and J by 7 bases, with 18 bases left in between. The germline CDR1 and CDR2 sequences are SQVTM and ANQGSEA. As DNA, the CDR3 is TGCAGCGTTAAGCCCGGGACGGCAAACAACATTCAGTACTTC. As protein: CSVKPGTANNIQYF.